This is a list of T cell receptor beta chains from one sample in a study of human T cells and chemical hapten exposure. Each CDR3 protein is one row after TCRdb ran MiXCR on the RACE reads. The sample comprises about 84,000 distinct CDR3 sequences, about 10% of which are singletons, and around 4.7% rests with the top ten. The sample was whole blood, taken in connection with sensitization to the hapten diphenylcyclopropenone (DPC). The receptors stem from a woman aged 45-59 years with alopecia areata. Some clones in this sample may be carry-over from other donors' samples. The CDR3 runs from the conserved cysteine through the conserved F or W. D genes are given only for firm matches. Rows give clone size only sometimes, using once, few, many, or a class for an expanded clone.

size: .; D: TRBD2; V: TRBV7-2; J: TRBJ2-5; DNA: TGTGCCAGCAGCTCCTCACTAGCGGGAGGGGGTGAGACCCAGTACTTC; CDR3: CASSSSLAGGGETQYF
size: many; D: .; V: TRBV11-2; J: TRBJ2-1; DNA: TGTGCCAGCAGCTCCGTAGTGGGGTTGCAGTTCTTC; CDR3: CASSSVVGLQFF
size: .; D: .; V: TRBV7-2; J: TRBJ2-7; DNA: TGTGCCAGCAGCCTCATGGTTATAGGGAGCTACGAGCAGTACTTC; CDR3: CASSLMVIGSYEQYF
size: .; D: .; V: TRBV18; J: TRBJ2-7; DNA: TGTGCCAGCTCACCAGCCTCCTCCTACGAGCAGTACTTC; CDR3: CASSPASSYEQYF
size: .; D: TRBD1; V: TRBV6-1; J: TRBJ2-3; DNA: TGTGCCAGCAGGAACAGGGGCTCAGATACGCAGTATTTT; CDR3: CASRNRGSDTQYF
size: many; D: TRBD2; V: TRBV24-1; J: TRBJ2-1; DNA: TGTGCCACCAGTGACACCGGGACTAGCGGTTACAATGAGCAGTTCTTC; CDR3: CATSDTGTSGYNEQFF
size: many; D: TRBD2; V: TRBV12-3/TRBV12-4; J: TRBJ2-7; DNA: TGTGCCAGCAGTTCTAGGGCGGGAGACCTCTACGAGCAGTACTTC; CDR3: CASSSRAGDLYEQYF
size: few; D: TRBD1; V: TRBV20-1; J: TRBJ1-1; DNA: TGCAGTGCTGCGAGGCAGGGGGCTAACACTGAAGCTTTCTTT; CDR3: CSAARQGANTEAFF
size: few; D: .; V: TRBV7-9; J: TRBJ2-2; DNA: TGTGCCAGCAGCTTAGACTCGGGGAACACCGGGGAGCTGTTTTTT; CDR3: CASSLDSGNTGELFF
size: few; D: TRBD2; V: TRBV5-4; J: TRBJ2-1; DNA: TGTGCCAGCAGCTTGGCCGGGACTAGCGGGAGAAAGAATGAGCAGTTCTTC; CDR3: CASSLAGTSGRKNEQFF
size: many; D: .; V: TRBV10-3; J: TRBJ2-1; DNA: TGTGCCATCAGTGACAACGCCAATGAGCAGTTCTTC; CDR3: CAISDNANEQFF
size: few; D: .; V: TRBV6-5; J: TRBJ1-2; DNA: TGTGCCAGCACAGACGGGAGAATCTATGGCTACACCTTC; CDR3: CASTDGRIYGYTF
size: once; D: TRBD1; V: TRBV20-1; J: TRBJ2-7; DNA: TGCAGTGCTAAGGGACAGATTGCTTATGGCGAGCAGTACTTC; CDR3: CSAKGQIAYGEQYF
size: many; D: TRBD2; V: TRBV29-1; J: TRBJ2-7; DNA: TGCAGCGCATCTAGCGGGAGGGCTTACGAGCAGTACTTC; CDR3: CSASSGRAYEQYF
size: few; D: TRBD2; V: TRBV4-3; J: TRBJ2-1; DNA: TGCGCCAGCAGCCAAGATTGGGATGCGGGAGGGCCATCCTACAATGAGCAGTTCTTC; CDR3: CASSQDWDAGGPSYNEQFF
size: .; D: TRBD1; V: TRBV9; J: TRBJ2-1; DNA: TGTGCCAGCAGCCCCCGGACAGGGGTCAATGAGCAGTTCTTC; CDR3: CASSPRTGVNEQFF
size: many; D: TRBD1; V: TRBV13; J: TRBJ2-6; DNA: TGTGCCAGCAGCTCCCAGGGGGCGCAGTCCGGGGCCAACGTCCTGACTTTC; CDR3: CASSSQGAQSGANVLTF
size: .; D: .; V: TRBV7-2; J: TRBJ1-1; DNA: TGTGCCAGCAGCTTCACAGTGAACACTGAAGCTTTCTTT; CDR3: CASSFTVNTEAFF
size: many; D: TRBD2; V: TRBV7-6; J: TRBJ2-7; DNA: TGTGCCAGCAGCTTAGTAGCGGGAGGCCGGGAGCAGTACTTC; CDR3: CASSLVAGGREQYF
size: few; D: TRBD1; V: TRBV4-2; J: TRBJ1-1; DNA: TGTGCCAGCAGGACCCTCGCACAGGGGGCGGGCTACACTGAAGCTTTCTTT; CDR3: CASRTLAQGAGYTEAFF
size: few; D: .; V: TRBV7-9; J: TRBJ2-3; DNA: TGTGCCAGCAGCGAAACGGACTTCACAGATACGCAGTATTTT; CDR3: CASSETDFTDTQYF
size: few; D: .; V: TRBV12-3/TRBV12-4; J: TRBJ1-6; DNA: TGTGCCAGCAGTTTACCCCCTGGGGGTAATTCACCCCTCCACTTT; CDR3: CASSLPPGGNSPLHF